Listed below are T cell receptor beta chains from one sample, sequenced in a study of blood T cell repertoires in COVID-19. TCRdb's table, derived via immunoSEQ multiplex PCR, lists solely in-frame clones and lacks some. The sample shows 110,000 or so clones, roughly 80% of them seen only once. Sequenced input: peripheral blood. Source of these receptors: a woman in her 70s with acute or convalescent COVID-19. Both conserved end residues are part of each CDR3. The order of the fields is D gene, clone size, J gene, V gene, CDR3 DNA, CDR3 protein. The D gene is left open where the match is weak. Only some rows state a clone size, as once, few, many or a class for expanded clones.

d_gene: TRBD1
abundance: NA
j_gene: TRBJ1-2
v_gene: TRBV5-1
CDR3nt: TGCGCCAGCAGCTTGGGAGGGACAGGTTTTGTCTACACCTTC
CDR3aa: CASSLGGTGFVYTF

d_gene: NA
abundance: NA
j_gene: TRBJ2-3
v_gene: TRBV19
CDR3nt: TGTGCCAGTAGTTCAGTCGGGTTGACGCAGTATTTT
CDR3aa: CASSSVGLTQYF

d_gene: TRBD2
abundance: NA
j_gene: TRBJ2-1
v_gene: TRBV7-2
CDR3nt: TGTGCCAGCAGCTTAGTATCTAGCGGGGCGAGCTCCTACAATGAGCAGTTCTTC
CDR3aa: CASSLVSSGASSYNEQFF

d_gene: TRBD1
abundance: once
j_gene: TRBJ1-5
v_gene: TRBV30
CDR3nt: TGTGCCTGGAGGACAGGGGGCAATCAGCCCCAGCATTTT
CDR3aa: CAWRTGGNQPQHF

d_gene: NA
abundance: NA
j_gene: TRBJ2-7
v_gene: TRBV10-1
CDR3nt: TGCGCCAGCAGCAGGGGTTTAGCCTACGAGCAGTACTTC
CDR3aa: CASSRGLAYEQYF

d_gene: TRBD1
abundance: NA
j_gene: TRBJ2-1
v_gene: TRBV5-1
CDR3nt: TGCGCCAGCAGCGACTCGACAGGGACCTACAATGAGCAGTTCTTC
CDR3aa: CASSDSTGTYNEQFF

d_gene: TRBD1
abundance: few
j_gene: TRBJ1-6
v_gene: TRBV30
CDR3nt: TGTGCCTGGAGCGGACAGGGCGAATCACCCCTCCACTTT
CDR3aa: CAWSGQGESPLHF

d_gene: NA
abundance: NA
j_gene: TRBJ1-2
v_gene: TRBV7-8
CDR3nt: TGTGCCAGCAGCTCAGAACGCGGGGGGCGCGGTGGCTACACCTTC
CDR3aa: CASSSERGGRGGYTF

d_gene: NA
abundance: NA
j_gene: TRBJ1-2
v_gene: TRBV30
CDR3nt: TGTGCCTGGAGTGGGGGGGTGAACTATGGCTACACCTTC
CDR3aa: CAWSGGVNYGYTF

d_gene: TRBD1
abundance: once
j_gene: TRBJ1-6
v_gene: TRBV27
CDR3nt: TGTGCCAGCAGTACAGGGGATGGGTCCTATAATTCACCCCTCCACTTT
CDR3aa: CASSTGDGSYNSPLHF

d_gene: TRBD1
abundance: NA
j_gene: TRBJ2-1
v_gene: TRBV5-4
CDR3nt: TGTGCCAGCAGCGTGCTGGGACAGGGCCCCAATGAGCAGTTCTTC
CDR3aa: CASSVLGQGPNEQFF

d_gene: TRBD2
abundance: NA
j_gene: TRBJ2-1
v_gene: TRBV18
CDR3nt: TGTGCCAGCTCACCACCGTTTGGACTAGCGGGGGGGCACTCCTACAATGAGCAGTTCTTC
CDR3aa: CASSPPFGLAGGHSYNEQFF

d_gene: NA
abundance: NA
j_gene: TRBJ1-1
v_gene: TRBV3-1/TRBV3-2
CDR3nt: TGTGCCAGCAGCCAAGATTCCGCGGGCCAAGAAGCTTTCTTT
CDR3aa: CASSQDSAGQEAFF

d_gene: TRBD1
abundance: many
j_gene: TRBJ1-2
v_gene: TRBV4-1
CDR3nt: TGCGCCAGCAGCCAATTATTGGCACTCCCCGGGACAGCCTATGGCTACACCTTC
CDR3aa: CASSQLLALPGTAYGYTF

d_gene: TRBD2
abundance: NA
j_gene: TRBJ2-1
v_gene: TRBV15
CDR3nt: TGTGCCACCAGCAGGCCGGGGGGTAGCTCCTACAATGAGCAGTTCTTC
CDR3aa: CATSRPGGSSYNEQFF

d_gene: NA
abundance: NA
j_gene: TRBJ2-4
v_gene: TRBV19
CDR3nt: TGTGCCAGTACCACTACAGGGATCCTAGCCAAAAACATTCAGTACTTC
CDR3aa: CASTTTGILAKNIQYF

d_gene: TRBD2
abundance: NA
j_gene: TRBJ2-7
v_gene: TRBV5-1
CDR3nt: TGCGCCAGTTTGAGCCGTGGGGGGGGCCGGGGGGGGGAGCAGTACTTC
CDR3aa: CASLSRGGGRGGEQYF

d_gene: TRBD1
abundance: NA
j_gene: TRBJ1-2
v_gene: TRBV18
CDR3nt: TGTGCCAGCTCACCTGACAGGGTAATGCGGGATGGCTACACCTTC
CDR3aa: CASSPDRVMRDGYTF

d_gene: NA
abundance: NA
j_gene: TRBJ1-1
v_gene: TRBV6-5
CDR3nt: TGTGCCAGCGGGATAGTAGGGGGCACTGAAGCTTTCTTT
CDR3aa: CASGIVGGTEAFF

d_gene: TRBD2
abundance: few
j_gene: TRBJ2-5
v_gene: TRBV10-3
CDR3nt: TGTGCCATCAGTGAGTCTGGAGTAGCGGGGGGCCAAGAGACCCAGTACTTC
CDR3aa: CAISESGVAGGQETQYF

d_gene: TRBD1
abundance: NA
j_gene: TRBJ1-3
v_gene: TRBV19
CDR3nt: TGTGCCAGTAGTGCCCTCTTACAGGGGGCTTATGGAAACACCATATATTTT
CDR3aa: CASSALLQGAYGNTIYF

d_gene: TRBD2
abundance: NA
j_gene: TRBJ2-2
v_gene: TRBV28
CDR3nt: TGTGCCAGCAAGGGAGCAAGGCAGGGAGGGACCGGGGAGCTGTTTTTT
CDR3aa: CASKGARQGGTGELFF

d_gene: NA
abundance: NA
j_gene: TRBJ1-2
v_gene: TRBV7-9
CDR3nt: TGTGCCAGCAGCTTAGACGAAGGGAGGATCTATGGCTACACCTTC
CDR3aa: CASSLDEGRIYGYTF

d_gene: NA
abundance: NA
j_gene: TRBJ1-1
v_gene: TRBV27
CDR3nt: TGTGCCAGCAGTTCATCTGGGGGGACTGAAGCTTTCTTT
CDR3aa: CASSSSGGTEAFF

d_gene: TRBD1
abundance: NA
j_gene: TRBJ1-2
v_gene: TRBV6-1
CDR3nt: TGTGCCAGCAGTGAAGCCGATACTAGGGACAGGGTTGTAAATTATGGCTACACCTTC
CDR3aa: CASSEADTRDRVVNYGYTF

d_gene: NA
abundance: many
j_gene: TRBJ2-1
v_gene: TRBV7-7
CDR3nt: TGTGCCAGCAGCCCTGGGACTCCGGATCAAGGGCAGCAGTTCTTC
CDR3aa: CASSPGTPDQGQQFF

d_gene: NA
abundance: NA
j_gene: TRBJ1-1
v_gene: TRBV6-5
CDR3nt: TGTGCCAGCAGCGCAGCAGGGCTGGGCACTGAAGCTTTCTTT
CDR3aa: CASSAAGLGTEAFF

d_gene: TRBD2
abundance: NA
j_gene: TRBJ2-2
v_gene: TRBV9
CDR3nt: TGTGCCAGCAGCGAGCGGGGGGTCGGGGAGCTGTTTTTT
CDR3aa: CASSERGVGELFF

d_gene: NA
abundance: NA
j_gene: TRBJ2-7
v_gene: TRBV12-3/TRBV12-4
CDR3nt: TGTGCCAGCAGTTCAGAAAGAGGCGAGCAGTACTTC
CDR3aa: CASSSERGEQYF

d_gene: NA
abundance: NA
j_gene: TRBJ1-6
v_gene: TRBV14
CDR3nt: TGTGCCAGCAGCGGGCTGCCCCAATCACCCCTCCACTTT
CDR3aa: CASSGLPQSPLHF

d_gene: NA
abundance: NA
j_gene: TRBJ1-2
v_gene: TRBV10-1
CDR3nt: TGCGCCAGCAGTGATGGAGGAAGGGGCTACACCTTC
CDR3aa: CASSDGGRGYTF

d_gene: TRBD2
abundance: NA
j_gene: TRBJ2-7
v_gene: TRBV9
CDR3nt: TGTGCCAGCAGCGCGGGAGGGTACTCTACCTACGAGCAGTACTTC
CDR3aa: CASSAGGYSTYEQYF

d_gene: TRBD1
abundance: once
j_gene: TRBJ1-2
v_gene: TRBV30
CDR3nt: TGTGCCTGGAGTCCGGGACAGGGGTCTGATAATGGCTACACCTTC
CDR3aa: CAWSPGQGSDNGYTF

d_gene: NA
abundance: NA
j_gene: TRBJ2-7
v_gene: TRBV11-3
CDR3nt: TGTGCCAGCAGCTCCGGGGACTCCTACGAGCAGTACTTC
CDR3aa: CASSSGDSYEQYF

d_gene: NA
abundance: once
j_gene: TRBJ1-5
v_gene: TRBV7-2
CDR3nt: TGTGCCAGCAGCTTAGACTACACGAATAATCAGCCCCAGCATTTT
CDR3aa: CASSLDYTNNQPQHF